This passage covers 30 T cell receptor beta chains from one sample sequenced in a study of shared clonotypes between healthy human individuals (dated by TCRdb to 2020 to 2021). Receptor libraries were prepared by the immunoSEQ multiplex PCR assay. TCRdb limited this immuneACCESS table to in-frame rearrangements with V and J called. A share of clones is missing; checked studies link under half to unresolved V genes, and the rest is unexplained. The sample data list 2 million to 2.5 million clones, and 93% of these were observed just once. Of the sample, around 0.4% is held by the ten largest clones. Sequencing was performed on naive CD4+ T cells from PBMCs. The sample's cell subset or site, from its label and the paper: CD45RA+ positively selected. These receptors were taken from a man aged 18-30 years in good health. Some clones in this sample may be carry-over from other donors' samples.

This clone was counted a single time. CDR3 DNA: TGTGCCAGCAGCCGCCGGGACGCACCTCGACTGCAGTACTTC. Its protein product is CASSRRDAPRLQYF. The rearrangement joins TRBV11-2 to TRBJ2-7, with D possibly called TRBD1 or TRBD2 (5 bases each). Germline CDR1 and CDR2: SGHAT and FQNNGV. The CDR3 extends over 14 amino acids. The V end was cut by 5 bases, the J end by 9 bases, with 20 bases between.

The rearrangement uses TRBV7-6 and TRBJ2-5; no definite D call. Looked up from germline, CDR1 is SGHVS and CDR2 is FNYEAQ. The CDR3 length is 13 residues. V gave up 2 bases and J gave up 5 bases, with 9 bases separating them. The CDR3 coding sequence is TGTGCCAGCAGCTTAATTACAAGGGAGACCCAGTACTTC. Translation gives CASSLITRETQYF.

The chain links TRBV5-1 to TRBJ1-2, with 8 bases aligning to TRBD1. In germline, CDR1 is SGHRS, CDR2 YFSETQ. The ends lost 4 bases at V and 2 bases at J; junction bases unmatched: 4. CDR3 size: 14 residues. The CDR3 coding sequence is TGCGCCAGCAGCCAGCAGGGGGCCAACTATGGCTACACCTTC. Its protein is CASSQQGANYGYTF.

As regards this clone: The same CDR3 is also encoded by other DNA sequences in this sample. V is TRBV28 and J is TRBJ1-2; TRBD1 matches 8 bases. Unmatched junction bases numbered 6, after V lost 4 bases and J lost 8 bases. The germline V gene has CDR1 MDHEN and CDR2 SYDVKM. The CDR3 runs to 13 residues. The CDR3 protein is CASSSGQGGGYTF. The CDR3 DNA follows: TGTGCCAGCAGTTCCGGACAGGGAGGAGGCTACACCTTC.

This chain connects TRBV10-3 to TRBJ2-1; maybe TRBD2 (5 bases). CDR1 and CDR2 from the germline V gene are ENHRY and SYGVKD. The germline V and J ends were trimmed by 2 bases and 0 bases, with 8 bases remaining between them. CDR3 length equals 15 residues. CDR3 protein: CAISERGSSYNEQFF. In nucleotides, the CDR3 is TGTGCCATCAGTGAGCGAGGGAGCTCCTACAATGAGCAGTTCTTC.

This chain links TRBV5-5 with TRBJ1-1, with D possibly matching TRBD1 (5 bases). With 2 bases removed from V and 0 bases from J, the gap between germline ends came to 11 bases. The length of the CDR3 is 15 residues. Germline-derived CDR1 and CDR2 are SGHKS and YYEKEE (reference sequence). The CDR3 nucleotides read TGTGCCAGCAGCTTTACGGGACGGCTGAACACTGAAGCTTTCTTT. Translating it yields CASSFTGRLNTEAFF.

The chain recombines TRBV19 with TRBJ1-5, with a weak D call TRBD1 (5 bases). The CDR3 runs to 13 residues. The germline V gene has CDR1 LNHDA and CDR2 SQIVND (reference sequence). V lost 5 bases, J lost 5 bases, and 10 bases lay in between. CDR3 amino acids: CASSSGRDQPQHF. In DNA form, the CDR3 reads TGTGCCAGTAGTTCAGGGCGGGATCAGCCCCAGCATTTT. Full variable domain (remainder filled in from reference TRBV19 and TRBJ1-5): DGGITQSPKYLFRKEGQNVTLSCEQNLNHDAMYWYRQDPGQGLRLIYYSQIVNDFQKGDIAEGYSVSREKKESFPLTVTSAQKNPTAFYLCASSSGRDQPQHFGDGTRLSIL.

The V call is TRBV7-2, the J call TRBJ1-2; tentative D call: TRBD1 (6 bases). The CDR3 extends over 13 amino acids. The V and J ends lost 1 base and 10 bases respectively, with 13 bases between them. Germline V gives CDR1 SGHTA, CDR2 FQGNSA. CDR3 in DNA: TGTGCCAGCAGCTTAGGGACAGCGTTAACCTACACCTTC. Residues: CASSLGTALTYTF.

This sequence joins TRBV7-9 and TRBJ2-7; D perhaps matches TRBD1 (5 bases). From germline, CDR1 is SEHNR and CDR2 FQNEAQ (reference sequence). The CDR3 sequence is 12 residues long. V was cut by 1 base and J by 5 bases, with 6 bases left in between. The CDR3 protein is CASSLVGHEQYF. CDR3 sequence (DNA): TGTGCCAGCAGCTTAGTGGGGCACGAGCAGTACTTC. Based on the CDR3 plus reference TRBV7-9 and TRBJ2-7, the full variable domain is DTGVSQNPRHKITKRGQNVTFRCDPISEHNRLYWYRQTLGQGPEFLTYFQNEAQLEKSRLLSDRFSAERPKGSFSTLEIQRTEQGDSAMYLCASSLVGHEQYFGPGTRLTVT.

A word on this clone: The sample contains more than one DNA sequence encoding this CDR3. CDR3 in amino acids: CASSLASQAYEQYF. CDR3 sequence (DNA): TGCGCCAGCAGCTTGGCCAGCCAGGCCTACGAGCAGTACTTC. The chain has TRBV5-1 and TRBJ2-7; no reliable D call. The CDR3 sequence is 14 residues long. Trimming took 0 bases from V and 2 from J, leaving 9 bases between them. CDR1 SGHRS and CDR2 YFSETQ come from the germline V gene.

The CDR3 is CASSPPPGGTEAFF. CDR3 sequence (DNA): TGTGCCAGCAGCCCCCCCCCGGGGGGGACTGAAGCTTTCTTT. J is TRBJ1-1 and V is TRBV7-2; TRBD1 might be the D (5 bases). The CDR3 extends over 14 amino acids. Germline V lookup: CDR1 SGHTA, CDR2 FQGNSA. The V end was cut by 5 bases, the J end by 5 bases, with 15 bases between.

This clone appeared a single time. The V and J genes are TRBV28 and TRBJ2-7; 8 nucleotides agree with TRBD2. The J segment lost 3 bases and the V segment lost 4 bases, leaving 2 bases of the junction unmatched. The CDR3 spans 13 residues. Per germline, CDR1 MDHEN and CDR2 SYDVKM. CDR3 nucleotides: TGTGCCAGCAGTTCGCGGGAGGTCTACGAGCAGTACTTC. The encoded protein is CASSSREVYEQYF. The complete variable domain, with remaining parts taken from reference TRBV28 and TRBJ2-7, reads DVKVTQSSRYLVKRTGEKVFLECVQDMDHENMFWYRQDPGLGLRLIYFSYDVKMKEKGDIPEGYSVSREKKERFSLILESASTNQTSMYLCASSSREVYEQYFGPGTRLTVT.

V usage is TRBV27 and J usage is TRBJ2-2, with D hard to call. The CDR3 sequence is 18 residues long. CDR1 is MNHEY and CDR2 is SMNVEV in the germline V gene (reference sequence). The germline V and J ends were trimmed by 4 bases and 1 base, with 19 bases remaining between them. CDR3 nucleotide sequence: TGTGCCAGCAGTTCAACACGTGCCAGAGTTTTGAACACCGGGGAGCTGTTTTTT. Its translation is CASSSTRARVLNTGELFF.

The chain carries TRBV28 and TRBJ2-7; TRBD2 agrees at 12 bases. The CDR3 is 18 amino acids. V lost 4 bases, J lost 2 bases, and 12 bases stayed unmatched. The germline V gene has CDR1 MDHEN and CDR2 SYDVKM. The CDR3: CASSWMSVGLAGTYEQYF. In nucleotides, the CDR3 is TGTGCCAGCAGTTGGATGAGTGTCGGACTAGCGGGAACCTACGAGCAGTACTTC.

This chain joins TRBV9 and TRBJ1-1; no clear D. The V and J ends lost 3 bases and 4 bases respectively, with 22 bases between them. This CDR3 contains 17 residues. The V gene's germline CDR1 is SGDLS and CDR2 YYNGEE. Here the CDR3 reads CASSAYPPGDGGTEAFF. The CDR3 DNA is TGTGCCAGCAGCGCTTATCCGCCCGGAGATGGAGGCACTGAAGCTTTCTTT.

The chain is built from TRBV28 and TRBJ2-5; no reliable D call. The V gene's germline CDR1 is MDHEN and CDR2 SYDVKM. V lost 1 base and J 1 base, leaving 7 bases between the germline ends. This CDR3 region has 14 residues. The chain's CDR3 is CASSLSLSQETQYF. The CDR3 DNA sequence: TGTGCCAGCAGTTTATCACTAAGCCAAGAGACCCAGTACTTC. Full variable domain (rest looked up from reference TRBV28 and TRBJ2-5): DVKVTQSSRYLVKRTGEKVFLECVQDMDHENMFWYRQDPGLGLRLIYFSYDVKMKEKGDIPEGYSVSREKKERFSLILESASTNQTSMYLCASSLSLSQETQYFGPGTRLLVL.

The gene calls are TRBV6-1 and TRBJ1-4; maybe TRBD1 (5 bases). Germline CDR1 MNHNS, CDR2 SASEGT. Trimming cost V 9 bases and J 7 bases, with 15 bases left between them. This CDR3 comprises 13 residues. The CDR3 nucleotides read TGTGCCAGTTTAGGGGCGCGGGTTGAAAAACTGTTTTTT. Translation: CASLGARVEKLFF.

The CDR3 nucleotides are TGTGCCAGCAGCTTACAGCGGCTAGACAATGAGCAGTTCTTC. Translation: CASSLQRLDNEQFF. The chain combines TRBV7-3 with TRBJ2-1; possibly TRBD2 for D (5 bases). CDR3 length: 14 residues. CDR1 is SGHTA and CDR2 is FQGTGA in the germline V gene. V dropped 2 bases and J dropped 5 bases, with 10 bases sitting between them. Supplemented by reference TRBV7-3 and TRBJ2-1, the full variable domain reads GAGVSQTPSNKVTEKGKYVELRCDPISGHTALYWYRQSLGQGPEFLIYFQGTGAADDSGLPNDRFFAVRPEGSVSTLKIQRTERGDSAVYLCASSLQRLDNEQFFGPGTRLTVL.

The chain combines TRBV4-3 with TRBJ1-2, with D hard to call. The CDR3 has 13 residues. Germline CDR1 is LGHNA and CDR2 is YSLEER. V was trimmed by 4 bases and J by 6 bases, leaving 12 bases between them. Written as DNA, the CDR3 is TGCGCCAGCAGCCTCATAGAGGGCGATGGCTACACCTTC. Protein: CASSLIEGDGYTF.

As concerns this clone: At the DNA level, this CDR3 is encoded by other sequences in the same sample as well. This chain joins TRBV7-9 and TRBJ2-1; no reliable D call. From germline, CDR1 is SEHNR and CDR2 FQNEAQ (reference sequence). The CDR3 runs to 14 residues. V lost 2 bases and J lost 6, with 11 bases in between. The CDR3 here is CASSLLEGGNEQFF. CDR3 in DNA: TGTGCCAGCAGCTTACTAGAAGGTGGCAATGAGCAGTTCTTC.

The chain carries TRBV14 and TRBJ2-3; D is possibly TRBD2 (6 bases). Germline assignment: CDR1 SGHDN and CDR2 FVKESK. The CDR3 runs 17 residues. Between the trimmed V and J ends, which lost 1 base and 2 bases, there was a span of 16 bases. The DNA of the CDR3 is TGTGCCAGCAGCCAAGGCGGGATGAGCGGGTTCACAGATACGCAGTATTTT. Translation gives CASSQGGMSGFTDTQYF.

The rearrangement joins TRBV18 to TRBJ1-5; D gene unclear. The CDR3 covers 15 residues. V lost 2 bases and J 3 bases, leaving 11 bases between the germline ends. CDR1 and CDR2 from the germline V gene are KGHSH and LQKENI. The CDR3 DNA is TGTGCCAGCTCACCATACGACGGTGACAATCAGCCCCAGCATTTT. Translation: CASSPYDGDNQPQHF.

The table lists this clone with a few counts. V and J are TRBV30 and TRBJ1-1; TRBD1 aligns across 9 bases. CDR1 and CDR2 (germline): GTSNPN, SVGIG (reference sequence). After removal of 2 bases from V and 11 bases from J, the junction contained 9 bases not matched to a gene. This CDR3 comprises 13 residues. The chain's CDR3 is CAWSTTDRGRAFF. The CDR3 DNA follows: TGTGCCTGGAGTACAACGGACAGGGGTCGGGCTTTCTTT.

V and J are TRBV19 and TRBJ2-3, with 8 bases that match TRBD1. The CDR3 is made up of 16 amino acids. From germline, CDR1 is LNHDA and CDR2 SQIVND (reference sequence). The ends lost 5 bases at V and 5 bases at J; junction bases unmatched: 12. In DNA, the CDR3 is TGTGCCAGTAGTCAACGACCAGGGGGCGCGGGAGATACGCAGTATTTT. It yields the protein CASSQRPGGAGDTQYF.

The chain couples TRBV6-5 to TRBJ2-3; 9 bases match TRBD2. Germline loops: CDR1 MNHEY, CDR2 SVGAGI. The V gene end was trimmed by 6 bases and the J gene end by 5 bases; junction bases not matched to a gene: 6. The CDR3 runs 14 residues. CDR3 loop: CASRQREAQDTQYF. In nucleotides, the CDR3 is TGTGCCAGCAGGCAGCGGGAGGCACAAGATACGCAGTATTTT.

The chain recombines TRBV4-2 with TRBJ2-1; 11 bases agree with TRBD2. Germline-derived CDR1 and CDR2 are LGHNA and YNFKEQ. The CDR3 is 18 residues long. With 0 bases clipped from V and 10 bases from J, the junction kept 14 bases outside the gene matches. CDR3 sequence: CASSQDPLAGGAIYEQFF. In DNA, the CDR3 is TGTGCCAGCAGCCAAGATCCGTTAGCGGGAGGGGCAATATACGAGCAGTTCTTC.

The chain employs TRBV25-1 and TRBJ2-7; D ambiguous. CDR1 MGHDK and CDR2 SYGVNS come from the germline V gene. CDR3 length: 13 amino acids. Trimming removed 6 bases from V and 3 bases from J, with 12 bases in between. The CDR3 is CASRGRLVYEQYF. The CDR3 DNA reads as TGTGCCAGCAGAGGACGGTTAGTCTACGAGCAGTACTTC.

CDR3 coding DNA: TGTGCCAGCAGCCCCGGGGGTGGCGTCACAGATACGCAGTATTTT. Residues: CASSPGGGVTDTQYF. J is TRBJ2-3 and V is TRBV7-3; D may be TRBD2 (6 bases). The V end was cut by 5 bases, the J end by 2 bases, with 14 bases between. This CDR3 has 15 residues. Germline assignment: CDR1 SGHTA and CDR2 FQGTGA.

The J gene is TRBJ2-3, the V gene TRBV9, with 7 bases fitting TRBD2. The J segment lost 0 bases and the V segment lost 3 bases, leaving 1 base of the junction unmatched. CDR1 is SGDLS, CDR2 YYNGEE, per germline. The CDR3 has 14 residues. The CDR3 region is CASSDSGSTDTQYF. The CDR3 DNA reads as TGTGCCAGCAGCGATAGCGGGAGCACAGATACGCAGTATTTT.

The CDR3 loop reads CATSRDPGLTEAFF. CDR3 in DNA: TGTGCCACCAGCAGAGACCCAGGGCTGACTGAAGCTTTCTTT. V is TRBV15 and J is TRBJ1-1, with a weak D call TRBD1 (5 bases). Germline V CDR1 and CDR2: LNHNV, YYDKDF (reference sequence). Trimming left V 0 bases short and J 5 bases short, with 10 bases between. The CDR3 has 14 amino acids.